This T cell receptor (beta chain) was captured by sequencing in a study of Ad26.COV2.S vaccination and SARS-CoV-2 variants. The count of this clone is one. Deletions cut 4 bases from V and 0 bases from J, with 10 bases between. Germline CDR1 is MNHEY and CDR2 is SVGAGI. This CDR3 contains 15 residues. The table came from immunoSEQ multiplex PCR; TCRdb's copy has only in-frame clones and leaves some out. The sample holds about 320,000 clones, around four fifths seen once. Documented treatment: roughly 20 received Ad26.COV2.S at low or high dose, single or two shots; about 5 received placebo; per-sample allocation not given. Following the first vaccine or placebo injection, samples were taken on day 63. Boston hosted the donor, who was an adult aged 18-55 years.

The V call is TRBV6-5, the J call TRBJ1-3; no firm D call. Sequencing used peripheral blood, obtained in a trial of Ad26.COV2.S vaccine versus placebo. The receptor was derived from a person aged 18-60 years who received the Ad26.COV2.S COVID-19 vaccine or a placebo. The CDR3 reads CASSLDRISGNTIYF. CDR3 nucleotide sequence: TGTGCCAGCAGTTTGGACCGCATCTCTGGAAACACCATATATTTT.